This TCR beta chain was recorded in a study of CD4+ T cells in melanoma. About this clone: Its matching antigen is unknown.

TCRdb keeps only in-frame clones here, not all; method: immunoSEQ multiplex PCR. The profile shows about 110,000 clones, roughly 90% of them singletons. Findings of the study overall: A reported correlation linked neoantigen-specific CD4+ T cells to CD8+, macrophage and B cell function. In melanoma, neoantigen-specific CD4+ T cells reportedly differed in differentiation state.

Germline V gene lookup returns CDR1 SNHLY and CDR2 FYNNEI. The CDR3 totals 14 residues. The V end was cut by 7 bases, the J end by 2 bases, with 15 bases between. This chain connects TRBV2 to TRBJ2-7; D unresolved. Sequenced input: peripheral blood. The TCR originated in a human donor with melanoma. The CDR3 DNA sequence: TGTGCCAGCATTAAGGACCGAACCACCTACGAGCAGTACTTC. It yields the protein CASIKDRTTYEQYF.